This T cell receptor beta chain was recovered during a study of blood T cells in healthy people across ages. The study's findings and limits: Long-lived donors exceeded aged donors in naive CD4+ cells and diversity. While age rose, TCR beta diversity per million T cells dropped in a roughly linear way.

The CDR3 runs 15 residues. The V gene lost 4 bases and the J gene lost 4 bases, with 14 bases spanning the gap. Germline V lookup: CDR1 SNHLY, CDR2 FYNNEI. As to this clonotype: Its antigen is as yet unknown.

Combining a sample-barcoded 5' primer with a J-beta primer mix, a second PCR ran for 7 to 11 cycles. TCRdb reprocessed the 5' RACE reads with MiXCR, giving one entry per CDR3 protein. The repertoire holds about 580,000 distinct CDR3 sequences, under 55% seen once, with 20% to 25% in the top ten. The sequence derives from a man at least 80 years old in good health. The specimen sequenced was blood. The rearrangement links TRBV2 to TRBJ2-1; D is ambiguous. In DNA form, the CDR3 reads TGTGCCAGCAGTGTGGGCAGGAACTCTTACAATGAGCAGTTCTTC. This sequence encodes CASSVGRNSYNEQFF.